These 16 T cell receptor beta chains originate from one sample sequenced in a study of CD8 T cells in Susac syndrome (dated by TCRdb to between 2018 and 2021). The library was obtained by the immunoSEQ multiplex PCR assay. RNA was extracted with the RNeasy kit and roughly 0.45 to 1 ug was reverse transcribed using random hexamers. Starting from the raw public reads, TCRdb applied fastp trimming at Q25, assembled clones with MiXCR and retained in-frame beta chains. A single entry per CDR3 protein holds the most common genes and DNA from its merged rows. For this sample the table gives hundreds of thousands of distinct CDR3 sequences, of which around 83% were detected only once. The ten most abundant clones make up roughly 0.1% of the sample. Sequencing used CD8+ T cells from PBMCs. The receptor source for this set is a human donor with multiple sclerosis.

This clonotype was picked up one time. The V and J genes are TRBV28 and TRBJ1-4; D is unresolved. The CDR3 is 14 amino acids. Trimming stripped 4 bases from V and 8 bases from J, with 14 bases between. The germline gives CDR1 MDHEN, CDR2 SYDVKM. CDR3 DNA: TGTGCCAGCAGTTCCCTCGAGATGCGGGAAAAACTGTTTTTT. Its protein product is CASSSLEMREKLFF.

The chain uses TRBV7-9 and TRBJ2-3; D gene uncertain. Trimming removed 3 bases at V and 2 bases at J, with 18 bases between. Germline CDR1 and CDR2: SEHNR and FQNEAQ (reference sequence). This CDR3 is 17 amino acids long. Here the CDR3 reads CASSFPLLLIDTDTQYF. CDR3 sequence (DNA): TGTGCCAGCAGCTTTCCCTTACTTCTTATCGACACAGATACGCAGTATTTT.

This clonotype showed up just once. The gene calls are TRBV30 and TRBJ2-7, with D perhaps being TRBD1 or TRBD2 (5 bases each). The CDR3 consists of 13 residues. With 1 base removed from V and 4 bases from J, the gap between germline ends came to 11 bases. Looked up from germline, CDR1 is GTSNPN and CDR2 is SVGIG (reference sequence). This CDR3 is CAWSGPEGYEQYF. The CDR3 DNA reads TGTGCCTGGAGTGGGCCAGAGGGGTACGAGCAGTACTTC. Variable domain in full (rest from reference TRBV30 and TRBJ2-7): SQTIHQWPATLVQPVGSPLSLECTVEGTSNPNLYWYRQAAGRGLQLLFYSVGIGQISSEVPQNLSASRPQDRQFILSSKKLLLSDSGFYLCAWSGPEGYEQYFGPGTRLTVT.

V gene TRBV7-8 combines with J gene TRBJ2-1, with 9 nucleotides matching TRBD2. The V segment lost 2 bases and the J segment 0 bases; nucleotides outside the gene matches: 17. Germline V gene sequence: CDR1 SGHVS, CDR2 FQNEAQ. CDR3 size: 21 residues. For the CDR3, the DNA is TGTGCCAGCAGCTTATTAGGTTTGGCGGGGACTAGCCCGAGCTCCTACAATGAGCAGTTCTTC. It codes for CASSLLGLAGTSPSSYNEQFF.

This rearrangement joins TRBV4-1 to TRBJ1-2; no reliable D call. V gave up 3 bases and J gave up 8 bases, with 19 bases separating them. CDR1 MGHRA and CDR2 YSYEKL come from the germline V gene. The CDR3 consists of 15 residues. CDR3 in DNA: TGCGCCAGCAGCCAGGTCACGGTAACGGCCCAGGGCTACACCTTC. Its protein is CASSQVTVTAQGYTF.

The chain is built from TRBV29-1 and TRBJ2-7; 9 bases are shared with TRBD1. The CDR3 spans 13 residues. V shed 7 bases and J 4 bases; nucleotides not matched to a gene: 8. Germline values: CDR1 SQVTM, CDR2 ANQGSEA. CDR3 protein: CSAVGQGRYEQYF. The CDR3 nucleotides read TGCAGCGCCGTAGGACAGGGGAGGTACGAGCAGTACTTC.

This chain uses TRBV27 with TRBJ2-7, with D hard to call. CDR1 and CDR2 from the germline V gene are MNHEY and SMNVEV (reference sequence). This CDR3 contains 14 residues. V lost 3 bases and J 3 bases, leaving 12 bases between the germline ends. CDR3 DNA: TGTGCCAGCAGTTTGCGAGGACGGCGCTACGAGCAGTACTTC. It yields the protein CASSLRGRRYEQYF.

This clonotype was seen a handful of times. This chain uses TRBV7-9 with TRBJ1-1; D may be TRBD1 (6 bases). CDR1 and CDR2 (germline): SEHNR, FQNEAQ (reference sequence). The CDR3 has 13 amino acids. V was cut by 0 bases and J by 11 bases, with 13 bases left in between. The CDR3 reads CASSLAGAGAAFF. DNA of the CDR3: TGTGCCAGCAGCTTAGCAGGGGCGGGGGCGGCTTTCTTT.

For the CDR3, the DNA is TGTGCCAGCAGTTCTGACAGGGACAATCAGCCCCAGCATTTT. Its protein is CASSSDRDNQPQHF. The chain is built from TRBV2 and TRBJ1-5, with 7 bases that match TRBD1. The V gene end was trimmed by 5 bases and the J gene end by 3 bases; junction bases not matched to a gene: 4. The CDR3 totals 14 residues. CDR1 is SNHLY, CDR2 FYNNEI, per germline.

The rearrangement links TRBV5-1 to TRBJ1-6, with D unclear. The germline gives CDR1 SGHRS, CDR2 YFSETQ. The CDR3 has 13 amino acids. The V end lost 4 bases, the J end lost 7 bases, and 9 bases lay between the germline ends. The CDR3, as DNA: TGCGCCAGCAGCGAGGAGGGAAATTCACCCCTCCACTTT. Its translation is CASSEEGNSPLHF.

A few counts support this clonotype. This chain links TRBV27 with TRBJ1-1; TRBD1 is a possible D gene (6 bases). The CDR3 sequence is 15 residues long. Trimming cost V 2 bases and J 4 bases, with 14 bases left between them. Germline V gene data show CDR1 as MNHEY and CDR2 as SMNVEV (reference sequence). CDR3 region: CASSLGGLGFTEAFF. The CDR3 bases are TGTGCCAGCAGTTTAGGGGGCTTAGGGTTCACTGAAGCTTTCTTT.

The sample holds one count of this clonotype. The V gene is TRBV7-8, the J gene TRBJ2-1, with D perhaps matching TRBD1 or TRBD2 (5 bases each). The CDR3 is 16 amino acids. The V gene lost 5 bases and the J gene lost 13 bases, with 27 bases spanning the gap. Germline V gives CDR1 SGHVS, CDR2 FQNEAQ. The CDR3 region is CASSQPYPGPEVRQFF. DNA for the CDR3: TGTGCCAGCAGCCAACCCTACCCGGGACCCGAGGTCCGCCAGTTCTTC.

The chain links TRBV5-8 to TRBJ1-1; the D gene is possibly TRBD1 (5 bases). The CDR3 totals 15 residues. Germline CDR1 SGHTS, CDR2 YDEGEE. Between the trimmed V and J ends, which lost 1 base and 8 bases, there was a span of 18 bases. As DNA, the CDR3 is TGTGCCAGCAGCTTGCGGGCAGGGTCCGGTATAGAAGCTTTCTTT. This codes for CASSLRAGSGIEAFF.

This chain connects TRBV14 to TRBJ2-1; 7 bases are shared with TRBD2. The germline V gene encodes CDR1 SGHDN and CDR2 FVKESK. CDR3 length equals 12 residues. V was clipped by 5 bases and J by 8 bases; unmatched bases: 3. The CDR3 here is CASSWTSHEQFF. In DNA, the CDR3 is TGTGCCAGCAGCTGGACTAGTCATGAGCAGTTCTTC.

CDR3 amino acids: CASSPDSRTDTQYF. The CDR3 nucleotides read TGTGCCAGCAGCCCGGACAGCCGCACAGATACGCAGTATTTT. This chain links TRBV7-9 with TRBJ2-3, with a tentative D call TRBD1 (6 bases). Trimming removed 5 bases from V and 1 base from J, with 10 bases in between. Germline values: CDR1 SEHNR, CDR2 FQNEAQ (reference sequence). The CDR3 extends over 14 amino acids.

The chain is built from TRBV20-1 and TRBJ1-2, with D possibly matching TRBD1 (5 bases). This CDR3 is built from 14 residues. From germline, CDR1 is DFQATT and CDR2 SNEGSKA (reference sequence). Trimming pared 0 bases from V and 5 bases from J, leaving 13 bases between. This chain's CDR3 is CSARDTETEYGYTF. In DNA form, the CDR3 reads TGCAGTGCTAGAGATACGGAGACAGAATATGGCTACACCTTC.